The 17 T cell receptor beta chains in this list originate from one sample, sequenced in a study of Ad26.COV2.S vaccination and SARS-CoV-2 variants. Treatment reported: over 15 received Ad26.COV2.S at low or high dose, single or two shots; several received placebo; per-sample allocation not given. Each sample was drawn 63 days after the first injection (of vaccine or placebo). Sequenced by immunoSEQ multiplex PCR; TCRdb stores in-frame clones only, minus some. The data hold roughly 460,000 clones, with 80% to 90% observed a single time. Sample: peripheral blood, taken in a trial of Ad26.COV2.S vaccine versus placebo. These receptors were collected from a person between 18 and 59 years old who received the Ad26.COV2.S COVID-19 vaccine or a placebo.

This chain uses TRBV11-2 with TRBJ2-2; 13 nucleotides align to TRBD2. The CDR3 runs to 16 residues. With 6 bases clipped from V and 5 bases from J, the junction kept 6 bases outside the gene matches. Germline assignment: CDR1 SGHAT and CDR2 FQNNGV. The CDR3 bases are TGTGCCAGCAGATCACTAGCGGGGGGGCGTACCGGGGAGCTGTTTTTT. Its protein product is CASRSLAGGRTGELFF.

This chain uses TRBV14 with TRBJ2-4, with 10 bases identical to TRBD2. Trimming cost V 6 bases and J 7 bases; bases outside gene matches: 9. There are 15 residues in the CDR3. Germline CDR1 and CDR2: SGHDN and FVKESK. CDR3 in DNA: TGTGCCAGCAGTAGGGCTAGCGGGAGTTGGAACATTCAGTACTTC. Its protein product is CASSRASGSWNIQYF.

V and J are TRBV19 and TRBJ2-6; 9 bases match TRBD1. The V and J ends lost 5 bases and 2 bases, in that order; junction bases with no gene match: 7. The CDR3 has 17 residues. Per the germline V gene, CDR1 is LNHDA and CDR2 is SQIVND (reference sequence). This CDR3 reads CASSPGTGKPGANVLTF. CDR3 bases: TGTGCCAGTAGTCCCGGGACAGGGAAGCCTGGGGCCAACGTCCTGACTTTC.

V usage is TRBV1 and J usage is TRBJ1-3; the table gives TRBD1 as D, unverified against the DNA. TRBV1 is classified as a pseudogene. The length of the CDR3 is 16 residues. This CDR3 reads CTSSHRTDIPGNTIYF. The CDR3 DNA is TGCACCAGCAGCCACCGGACAGATATACCTGGAAACACCATATATTTT.

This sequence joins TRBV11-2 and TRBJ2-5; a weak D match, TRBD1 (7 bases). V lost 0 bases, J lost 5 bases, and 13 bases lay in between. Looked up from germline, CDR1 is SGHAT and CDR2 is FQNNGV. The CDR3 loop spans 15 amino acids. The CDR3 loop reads CASSLETGRRETQYF. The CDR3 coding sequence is TGTGCCAGCAGCTTAGAGACAGGGAGGAGGGAGACCCAGTACTTC.

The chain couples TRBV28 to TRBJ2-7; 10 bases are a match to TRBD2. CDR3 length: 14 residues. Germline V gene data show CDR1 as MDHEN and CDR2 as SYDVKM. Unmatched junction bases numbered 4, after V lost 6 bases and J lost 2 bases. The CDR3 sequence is CASRWTSGAYEQYF. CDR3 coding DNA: TGTGCCAGCAGATGGACTAGCGGAGCCTACGAGCAGTACTTC.

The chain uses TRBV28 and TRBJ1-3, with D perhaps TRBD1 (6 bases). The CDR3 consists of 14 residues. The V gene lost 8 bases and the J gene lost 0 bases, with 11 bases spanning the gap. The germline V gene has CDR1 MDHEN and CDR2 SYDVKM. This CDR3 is CASLRTDSGNTIYF. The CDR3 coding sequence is TGTGCCAGCCTCCGGACAGACTCTGGAAACACCATATATTTT.

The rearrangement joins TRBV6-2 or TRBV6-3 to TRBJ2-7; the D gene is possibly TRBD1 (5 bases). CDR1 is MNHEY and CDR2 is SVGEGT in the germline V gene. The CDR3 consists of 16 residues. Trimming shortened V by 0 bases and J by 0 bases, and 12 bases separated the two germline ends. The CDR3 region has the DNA TGTGCCAGCAGTTACTCTTTAGACAGTGTCTCCTACGAGCAGTACTTC. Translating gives CASSYSLDSVSYEQYF.

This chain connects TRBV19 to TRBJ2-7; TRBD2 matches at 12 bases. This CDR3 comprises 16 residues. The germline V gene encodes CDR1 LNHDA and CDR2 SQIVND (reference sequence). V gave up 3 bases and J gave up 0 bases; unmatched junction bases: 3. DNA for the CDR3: TGTGCCAGTAGTATGGGGACTAGCGGGTACTCCTACGAGCAGTACTTC. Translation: CASSMGTSGYSYEQYF.

CDR3 DNA: TGTGCCAGCAGCCAGGTCGAGGGACAGTCCTACGAGCAGTACTTC. Its translation is CASSQVEGQSYEQYF. The chain combines TRBV14 with TRBJ2-7; 7 nucleotides match TRBD1. Trimming cost V 3 bases and J 1 base; bases outside gene matches: 6. The CDR3 consists of 15 residues. Germline assignment: CDR1 SGHDN and CDR2 FVKESK.

This chain's CDR3 is CASSSRVRGRNVGSYNEQFF. In DNA, the CDR3 is TGCGCCAGCAGCTCCCGTGTGAGGGGGCGCAACGTAGGGTCCTACAATGAGCAGTTCTTC. The chain has TRBV5-1 and TRBJ2-1; 7 bases map to TRBD1. V dropped 3 bases and J dropped 1; count of bases not matched to a gene: 19. The CDR3 has 20 residues. Per the germline V gene, CDR1 is SGHRS and CDR2 is YFSETQ.

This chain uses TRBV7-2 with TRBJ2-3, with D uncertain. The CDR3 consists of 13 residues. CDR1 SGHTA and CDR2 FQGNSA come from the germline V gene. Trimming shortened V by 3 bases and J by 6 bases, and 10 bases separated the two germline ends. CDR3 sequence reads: CASSFGKTDTQYF. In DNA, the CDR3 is TGTGCCAGCAGCTTTGGGAAAACGGATACGCAGTATTTT.

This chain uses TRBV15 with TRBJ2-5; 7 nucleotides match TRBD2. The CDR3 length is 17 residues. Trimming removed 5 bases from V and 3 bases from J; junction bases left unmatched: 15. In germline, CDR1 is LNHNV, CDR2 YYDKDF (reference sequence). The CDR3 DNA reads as TGTGCCACCAGCCCCAAAGGGCTAGCGGAGCTTAAAGAGACCCAGTACTTC. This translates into CATSPKGLAELKETQYF.

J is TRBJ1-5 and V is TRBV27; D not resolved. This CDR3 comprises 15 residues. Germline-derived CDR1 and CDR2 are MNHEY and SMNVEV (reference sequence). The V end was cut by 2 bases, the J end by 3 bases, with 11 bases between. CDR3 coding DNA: TGTGCCAGCAGTTTAAGGAGCCAGACCAATCAGCCCCAGCATTTT. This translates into CASSLRSQTNQPQHF.

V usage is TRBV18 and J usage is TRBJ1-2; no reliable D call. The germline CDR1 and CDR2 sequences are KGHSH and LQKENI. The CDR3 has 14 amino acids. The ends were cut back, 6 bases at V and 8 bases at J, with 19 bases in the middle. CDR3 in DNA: TGTGCCAGCTCCCACGACATTGCGGGAGGAGGCTACACCTTC. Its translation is CASSHDIAGGGYTF.

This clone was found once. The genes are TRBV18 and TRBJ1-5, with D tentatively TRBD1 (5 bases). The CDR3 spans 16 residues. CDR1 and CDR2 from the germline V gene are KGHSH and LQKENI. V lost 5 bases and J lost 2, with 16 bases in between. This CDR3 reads CASSWTRGSGNQPQHF. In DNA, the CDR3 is TGTGCCAGCTCATGGACAAGAGGAAGCGGCAATCAGCCCCAGCATTTT. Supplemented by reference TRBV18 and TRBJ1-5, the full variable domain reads NAGVMQNPRHLVRRRGQEARLRCSPMKGHSHVYWYRQLPEEGLKFMVYLQKENIIDESGMPKERFSAEFPKEGPSILRIQQVVRGDSAAYFCASSWTRGSGNQPQHFGDGTRLSIL.

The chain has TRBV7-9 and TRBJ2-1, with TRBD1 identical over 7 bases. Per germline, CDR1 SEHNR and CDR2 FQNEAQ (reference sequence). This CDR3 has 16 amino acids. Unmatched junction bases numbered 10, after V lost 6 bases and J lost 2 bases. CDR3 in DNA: TGTGCCAGCAGTCCTAAGGGGGCGAGGACCTACAATGAGCAGTTCTTC. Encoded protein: CASSPKGARTYNEQFF.